The 32 T cell receptor beta chains below all came from one sample that was sequenced in a study of cytomegalovirus exposure and HLA in healthy donors. A multiplex PCR was run with 60 Vbeta primers and 13 Jbeta primers. Libraries were prepared by immunoSEQ multiplex PCR; TCRdb keeps only in-frame clonotypes and omits some of them. The table lists approximately 300,000 clones, 75% to 85% of them singletons, with approximately 0.3% in the top ten. Input material: PBMCs. These receptors came from a girl aged 2-9 years in good health and CMV-seronegative.

The count of this clone is one. The chain has TRBV28 and TRBJ2-1; 7 bases align to TRBD2. The CDR3 extends over 16 amino acids. Germline lookup yields CDR1 MDHEN and CDR2 SYDVKM. V trimming: 2 bases; J trimming: 8 bases; junction bases outside the gene matches: 12. CDR3 sequence: CASSLPSGGLRHEQFF. CDR3 nucleotide sequence: TGTGCCAGCAGTTTACCCTCGGGAGGACTAAGGCATGAGCAGTTCTTC.

The rearrangement links TRBV25-1 to TRBJ1-5; unclear D gene. CDR1 is MGHDK, CDR2 SYGVNS, per germline. The CDR3 sequence is 14 residues long. The V and J ends lost 2 bases and 0 bases respectively, with 5 bases between them. CDR3 nucleotides: TGTGCCAGCAGTGAACAGTATAGCAATCAGCCCCAGCATTTT. It translates to CASSEQYSNQPQHF.

The chain combines TRBV29-1 with TRBJ2-2; D perhaps matches TRBD1 (6 bases). Deletions cut 6 bases from V and 5 bases from J, with 10 bases between. Germline lookup yields CDR1 SQVTM and CDR2 ANQGSEA. CDR3 size: 12 residues. Here the CDR3 reads CSVYRVTGELFF. The CDR3 coding sequence is TGCAGCGTATACAGGGTTACCGGGGAGCTGTTTTTT.

The chain has TRBV30 and TRBJ2-7, with unresolved D. This CDR3 region has 15 residues. CDR1 and CDR2 (germline): GTSNPN, SVGIG (reference sequence). V gave up 0 bases and J gave up 0 bases, with 12 bases separating them. CDR3 sequence (DNA): TGTGCCTGGAGTGTAGGTCGCGGCAGCTCCTACGAGCAGTACTTC. Translating gives CAWSVGRGSSYEQYF.

V and J are TRBV6-5 and TRBJ1-6; D gene ambiguous. V was pared by 3 bases and J by 8 bases, with 8 bases between. Germline CDR1 reads MNHEY; CDR2 reads SVGAGI. The CDR3 consists of 13 residues. The CDR3 DNA reads TGTGCCAGCAGTTATTGGGAGGATTCACCCCTCCACTTT. Translation gives CASSYWEDSPLHF.

The rearrangement links TRBV6-5 to TRBJ2-7; 7 nucleotides agree with TRBD2. This CDR3 is built from 13 residues. V gave up 7 bases and J gave up 6 bases; unmatched junction bases: 9. Germline V gene data show CDR1 as MNHEY and CDR2 as SVGAGI. The CDR3 reads CASTLTGGSEQYF. CDR3 DNA: TGTGCCAGCACCCTTACCGGGGGGTCCGAGCAGTACTTC.

V is TRBV6-1 and J is TRBJ1-1; D ambiguous. In germline, CDR1 is MNHNS, CDR2 SASEGT. CDR3 length: 13 residues. Deletions cut 1 base from V and 10 bases from J, with 13 bases between. The CDR3 spells CASSEVLTGAAFF. As DNA, the CDR3 is TGTGCCAGCAGTGAAGTTTTAACGGGTGCAGCTTTCTTT.

J is TRBJ2-1 and V is TRBV9; TRBD2 matches 11 bases. The CDR3 has 14 residues. Per the germline V gene, CDR1 is SGDLS and CDR2 is YYNGEE. V trimming: 3 bases; J trimming: 4 bases; junction bases outside the gene matches: 0. CDR3 nucleotides: TGTGCCAGCAGCGGACTAGCGGGGTACAATGAGCAGTTCTTC. Its translation is CASSGLAGYNEQFF. The complete variable domain, with remaining parts taken from reference TRBV9 and TRBJ2-1, reads DSGVTQTPKHLITATGQRVTLRCSPRSGDLSVYWYQQSLDQGLQFLIQYYNGEERAKGNILERFSAQQFPDLHSELNLSSLELGDSALYFCASSGLAGYNEQFFGPGTRLTVL.

The chain carries TRBV10-2 and TRBJ2-1; D possibly corresponds to TRBD2 (7 bases). Trimming removed 2 bases at V and 0 bases at J, with 14 bases between. The CDR3 totals 17 residues. The germline V gene has CDR1 WSHSY and CDR2 SAAADI. The DNA for the CDR3 is TGCGCCAGCAGTGAGAACGCGGGGGCCAGCTCCTACAATGAGCAGTTCTTC. It codes for CASSENAGASSYNEQFF.

The chain couples TRBV27 to TRBJ2-3; maybe TRBD2 (5 bases). V lost 5 bases and J lost 3, with 15 bases in between. CDR1 and CDR2 from the germline V gene are MNHEY and SMNVEV (reference sequence). The CDR3 extends over 15 amino acids. CDR3 residues: CASSPPRGLTDTQYF. For the CDR3, the DNA is TGTGCCAGCAGTCCCCCCAGAGGGTTGACAGATACGCAGTATTTT.

The genes are TRBV4-1 and TRBJ2-2, with D possibly matching TRBD1 (6 bases). This CDR3 contains 16 residues. The V end lost 0 bases, the J end lost 2 bases, and 10 bases lay between the germline ends. CDR1 is MGHRA and CDR2 is YSYEKL in the germline V gene. The CDR3 region has the DNA TGCGCCAGCAGCCAAGATAAGGGGGTAAACACCGGGGAGCTGTTTTTT. Residues: CASSQDKGVNTGELFF.

This clone has just one count. The J gene is TRBJ1-2, the V gene TRBV21-1. TRBV21-1 is deemed a pseudogene. CDR3 size: 14 residues. The CDR3 region has the DNA TGTGCCAGCGGAGGCGGTCGAGGGCGGTATGGCTACACCTTC. As protein: CASGGGRGRYGYTF.

This clone was detected only once. The chain carries TRBV28 and TRBJ2-7; 10 nucleotides line up with TRBD2. The ends lost 7 bases at V and 7 bases at J; junction bases unmatched: 7. The CDR3 has 13 residues. Per germline, CDR1 MDHEN and CDR2 SYDVKM. CDR3 loop: CASTQREGREQYF. Written as DNA, the CDR3 is TGTGCCAGCACCCAGCGGGAGGGCCGAGAGCAGTACTTC.

A few counts support this clone. The chain employs TRBV7-9 and TRBJ2-1; D unclear. CDR3 size: 15 residues. Germline CDR1 reads SEHNR; CDR2 reads FQNEAQ (reference sequence). V lost 3 bases to trimming and J lost 9 bases, with 18 bases between them. CDR3 loop: CASSFPLARGGEQFF. CDR3 nucleotides: TGTGCCAGCAGCTTCCCCCTGGCCCGAGGCGGTGAGCAGTTCTTC.

The V call is TRBV13, the J call TRBJ2-7, with D perhaps TRBD1 (6 bases). Germline-derived CDR1 and CDR2 are PRHDT and FYEKMQ (reference sequence). CDR3 length: 14 amino acids. V shed 5 bases and J shed 3 bases, with 14 bases lying between them. CDR3 region: CASSQPAQGYEQYF. Written as DNA, the CDR3 is TGTGCCAGCAGCCAGCCCGCACAGGGCTACGAGCAGTACTTC. The full variable domain, with the rest looked up from reference TRBV13 and TRBJ2-7, is AAGVIQSPRHLIKEKRETATLKCYPIPRHDTVYWYQQGPGQDPQFLISFYEKMQSDKGSIPDRFSAQQFSDYHSELNMSSLELGDSALYFCASSQPAQGYEQYFGPGTRLTVT.

The chain joins TRBV4-1 to TRBJ1-2, with D possibly matching TRBD1 (5 bases). This CDR3 contains 15 residues. V lost 1 base and J 4 bases, leaving 13 bases between the germline ends. Germline CDR1 is MGHRA and CDR2 is YSYEKL. In DNA, the CDR3 is TGCGCCAGCAGCCAAGGTCCGCTCGGGGGCTATGGCTACACCTTC. Amino acids: CASSQGPLGGYGYTF.

CDR3: CASSLASAIAGDFKEQFF. DNA for the CDR3: TGTGCCAGCAGCCTCGCTAGTGCAATAGCGGGGGATTTCAAAGAGCAGTTCTTC. The rearrangement joins TRBV13 to TRBJ2-1; 9 bases are shared with TRBD2. The CDR3 sequence is 18 residues long. Unmatched junction bases numbered 21, after V lost 5 bases and J lost 10 bases. Germline V gives CDR1 PRHDT, CDR2 FYEKMQ (reference sequence).

This clone has only one observation. The chain combines TRBV6-5 with TRBJ2-4; 10 bases match TRBD1. The V segment lost 5 bases and the J segment 5 bases; nucleotides outside the gene matches: 6. CDR1 is MNHEY and CDR2 is SVGAGI in the germline V gene. The CDR3 contains 15 residues. The CDR3 loop reads CASSLDRGLQNIQYF. The DNA for the CDR3 is TGTGCCAGCAGTCTAGACAGGGGGCTACAAAACATTCAGTACTTC.

The rearrangement uses TRBV30 and TRBJ2-7; TRBD1 matches at 9 bases. The CDR3 is 17 amino acids. V lost 0 bases to trimming and J lost 0 bases; unmatched junction nucleotides: 9. The germline V gene has CDR1 GTSNPN and CDR2 SVGIG (reference sequence). The CDR3 coding sequence is TGTGCCTGGAGTGTAATGGGACAGGGATACCGCTCCTACGAGCAGTACTTC. Its translation is CAWSVMGQGYRSYEQYF.

The gene calls are TRBV6-4 and TRBJ2-1; D may be TRBD1 (6 bases). The CDR3 contains 16 residues. Trimming stripped 3 bases from V and 2 bases from J, with 14 bases between. Per the germline V gene, CDR1 is MRHNA and CDR2 is SNTAGT. CDR3 region: CASSDSEQGTYNEQFF. DNA for the CDR3: TGTGCCAGCAGTGATTCGGAACAGGGAACCTACAATGAGCAGTTCTTC.

This clone has only one observation. The chain employs TRBV11-3 and TRBJ1-5, with D perhaps matching TRBD1 (5 bases). With 5 bases removed from V and 0 bases from J, the gap between germline ends came to 23 bases. This CDR3 is built from 19 residues. The germline V gene encodes CDR1 SGHNT and CDR2 YENEEA. CDR3 amino acids: CASSPSLVTGTNSNQPQHF. The CDR3 DNA reads TGTGCCAGCAGCCCCTCCCTTGTTACGGGGACTAATAGCAATCAGCCCCAGCATTTT.

The chain couples TRBV27 to TRBJ1-5; TRBD1 matches at 9 bases. This CDR3 has 14 amino acids. CDR1 is MNHEY and CDR2 is SMNVEV in the germline V gene (reference sequence). V was clipped by 3 bases and J by 4 bases; unmatched bases: 1. The DNA for the CDR3 is TGTGCCAGCAGTTTCGGGACAGGGAATCAGCCCCAGCATTTT. This gives the protein CASSFGTGNQPQHF.

The gene calls are TRBV7-6 and TRBJ1-5, with D maybe TRBD1 (5 bases). This CDR3 is built from 14 residues. Germline V gene data show CDR1 as SGHVS and CDR2 as FNYEAQ. V gave up 4 bases and J gave up 6 bases, with 13 bases separating them. The CDR3 reads CASSSRAGGQPQHF. CDR3 nucleotides: TGTGCCAGCAGCTCGCGGGCCGGGGGTCAGCCCCAGCATTTT.

The rearrangement links TRBV4-1 to TRBJ2-4; D ambiguous. Trimming removed 1 base from V and 1 base from J, with 14 bases in between. Germline values: CDR1 MGHRA, CDR2 YSYEKL. This CDR3 is built from 17 residues. The CDR3 here is CASSQGSGFLAKNIQYF. CDR3 nucleotides: TGCGCCAGCAGCCAAGGTTCCGGGTTCTTGGCCAAAAACATTCAGTACTTC.

CDR3 region: CASSFSVDQPQHF. The CDR3 nucleotides are TGTGCCAGCAGCTTCTCGGTGGATCAGCCCCAGCATTTT. The chain carries TRBV5-6 and TRBJ1-5; D is undetermined. Germline CDR1 reads SGHDT; CDR2 reads YYEEEE. V lost 2 bases to trimming and J lost 5 bases, with 8 bases between them. The CDR3 consists of 13 residues.

The chain combines TRBV6-1 with TRBJ2-7; TRBD2 matches at 7 bases. CDR1 and CDR2 from the germline V gene are MNHNS and SASEGT. V trimming: 8 bases; J trimming: 2 bases; junction bases outside the gene matches: 3. CDR3 length: 12 amino acids. The CDR3 DNA reads as TGTGCCAGCGCGGGGGATGCCTACGAGCAGTACTTC. Amino acids: CASAGDAYEQYF.

This chain joins TRBV7-4 and TRBJ1-5; the match to TRBD1 covers 8 bases. Germline loops: CDR1 SGHVT, CDR2 SQSDAQ. The V gene end was trimmed by 6 bases and the J gene end by 0 bases; junction bases not matched to a gene: 16. The CDR3 loop spans 19 amino acids. In nucleotides, the CDR3 is TGTGCCAGCAGGAAAAAGACCGGGACAGGATTTGATAGCAATCAGCCCCAGCATTTT. Translated: CASRKKTGTGFDSNQPQHF.

The V gene is TRBV4-1, the J gene TRBJ1-2; D is possibly TRBD1 (5 bases). The germline V gene encodes CDR1 MGHRA and CDR2 YSYEKL. CDR3 length equals 17 residues. The V end lost 4 bases, the J end lost 8 bases, and 26 bases lay between the germline ends. CDR3 protein: CASSPRPVQGFLEGYTF. CDR3 bases: TGCGCCAGCAGCCCCCGCCCTGTGCAGGGTTTCTTGGAAGGCTACACCTTC.

The chain joins TRBV2 to TRBJ1-5; 8 bases align to TRBD1. The CDR3 runs 14 residues. The V gene's germline CDR1 is SNHLY and CDR2 FYNNEI. V dropped 6 bases and J dropped 1; count of bases not matched to a gene: 2. CDR3 in DNA: TGTGCCAGCAGGGACAGGGTCAGCAATCAGCCCCAGCATTTT. It specifies CASRDRVSNQPQHF.

The genes are TRBV14 and TRBJ1-3; perhaps TRBD1 as D (5 bases). Trimming pared 5 bases from V and 4 bases from J, leaving 15 bases between. The CDR3 is 15 amino acids. Germline V gene data show CDR1 as SGHDN and CDR2 as FVKESK. The CDR3 DNA sequence: TGTGCCAGCAGCGATTTAGAGGACACAGGAAACACCATATATTTT. It yields the protein CASSDLEDTGNTIYF.

DNA of the CDR3: TGTGCCAGCAACTCGATGGACAGGACGAACAATCAGCCCCAGCATTTT. Its translation is CASNSMDRTNNQPQHF. This chain joins TRBV28 and TRBJ1-5, with TRBD1 matching over 7 bases. CDR3 length: 16 residues. V gave up 7 bases and J gave up 3 bases; unmatched junction bases: 12. The germline V gene encodes CDR1 MDHEN and CDR2 SYDVKM.

Only one count was recorded for this clone. The V and J genes are TRBV18 and TRBJ1-1, with D possibly matching TRBD1 (5 bases). Germline CDR1 and CDR2: KGHSH and LQKENI. This CDR3 is 17 amino acids long. V lost 2 bases, J lost 0 bases, and 16 bases lay in between. The CDR3 loop is CASSPVAGNLMNTEAFF. The DNA of the CDR3 is TGTGCCAGCTCACCAGTGGCAGGGAATCTTATGAACACTGAAGCTTTCTTT.